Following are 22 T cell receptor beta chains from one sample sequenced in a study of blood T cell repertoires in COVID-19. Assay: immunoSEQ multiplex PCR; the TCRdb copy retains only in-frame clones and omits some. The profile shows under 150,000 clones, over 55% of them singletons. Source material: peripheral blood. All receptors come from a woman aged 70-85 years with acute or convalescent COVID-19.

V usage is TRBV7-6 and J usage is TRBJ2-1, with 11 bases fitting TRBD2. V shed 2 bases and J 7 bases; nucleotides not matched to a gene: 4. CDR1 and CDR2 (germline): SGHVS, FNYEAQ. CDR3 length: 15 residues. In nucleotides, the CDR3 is TGTGCCAGCAGCTTAAGTAGCGGGAGGGCAAATGAGCAGTTCTTC. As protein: CASSLSSGRANEQFF.

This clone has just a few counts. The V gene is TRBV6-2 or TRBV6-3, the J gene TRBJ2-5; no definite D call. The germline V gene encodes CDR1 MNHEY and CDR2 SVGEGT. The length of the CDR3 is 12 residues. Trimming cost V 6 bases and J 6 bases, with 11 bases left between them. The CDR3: CASSSPVQTQYF. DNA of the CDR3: TGTGCCAGCAGCTCCCCAGTGCAGACCCAGTACTTC.

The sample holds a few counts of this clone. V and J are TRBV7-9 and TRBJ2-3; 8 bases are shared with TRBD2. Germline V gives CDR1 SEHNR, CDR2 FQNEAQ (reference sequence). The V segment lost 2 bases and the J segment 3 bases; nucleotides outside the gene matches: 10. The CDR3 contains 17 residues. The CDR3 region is CASSLSPFRGGTDTQYF. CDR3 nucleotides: TGTGCCAGCAGCTTATCCCCTTTTCGCGGGGGGACAGATACGCAGTATTTT. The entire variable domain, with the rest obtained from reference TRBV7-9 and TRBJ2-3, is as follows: DTGVSQNPRHKITKRGQNVTFRCDPISEHNRLYWYRQTLGQGPEFLTYFQNEAQLEKSRLLSDRFSAERPKGSFSTLEIQRTEQGDSAMYLCASSLSPFRGGTDTQYFGPGTRLTVL.

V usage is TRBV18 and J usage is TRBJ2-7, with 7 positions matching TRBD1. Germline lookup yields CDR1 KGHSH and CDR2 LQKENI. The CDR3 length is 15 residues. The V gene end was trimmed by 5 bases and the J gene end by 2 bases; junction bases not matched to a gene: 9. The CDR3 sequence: CASSRESGQTYEQYF. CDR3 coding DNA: TGTGCCAGCTCAAGGGAGTCGGGACAGACCTACGAGCAGTACTTC.

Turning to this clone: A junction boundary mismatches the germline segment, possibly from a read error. CDR3 nucleotide sequence: TGTGCCAGCAGTCTCCGGACAGGAACCACCATATATTTT. Translation: CASSLRTGTTIYF. The chain uses TRBV2 and TRBJ1-3; 7 bases agree with TRBD1. The CDR3 has 13 residues. Germline CDR1 is SNHLY and CDR2 is FYNNEI. The whole variable domain, filled in from reference TRBV2 and TRBJ1-3, reads EPEVTQTPSHQVTQMGQEVILRCVPISNHLYFYWYRQILGQKVEFLVSFYNNEISEKSEIFDDQFSVERPDGSNFTLKIRSTKLEDSAMYFCASSLRTGTTIYFGEGSWLTVV.

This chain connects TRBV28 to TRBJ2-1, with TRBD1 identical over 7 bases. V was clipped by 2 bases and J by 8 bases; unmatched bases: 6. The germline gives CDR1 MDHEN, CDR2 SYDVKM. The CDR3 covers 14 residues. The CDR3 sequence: CASSLEGGGDEQFF. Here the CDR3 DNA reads TGTGCCAGCAGTTTAGAAGGGGGCGGCGATGAGCAGTTCTTC.

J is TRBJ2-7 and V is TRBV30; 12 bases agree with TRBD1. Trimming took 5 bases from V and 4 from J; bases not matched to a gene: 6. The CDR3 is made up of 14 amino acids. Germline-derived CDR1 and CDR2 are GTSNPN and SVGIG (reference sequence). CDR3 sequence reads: CAWQGQGAGYEQYF. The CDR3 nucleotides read TGTGCCTGGCAGGGACAGGGGGCGGGGTACGAGCAGTACTTC.

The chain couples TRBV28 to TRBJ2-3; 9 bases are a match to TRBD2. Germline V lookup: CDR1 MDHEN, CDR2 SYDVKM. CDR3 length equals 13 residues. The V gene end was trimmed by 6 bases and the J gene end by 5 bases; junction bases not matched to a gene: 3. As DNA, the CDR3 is TGTGCCAGCAGATCTAGCGGGAAAGATACGCAGTATTTT. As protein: CASRSSGKDTQYF. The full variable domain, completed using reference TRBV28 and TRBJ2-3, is DVKVTQSSRYLVKRTGEKVFLECVQDMDHENMFWYRQDPGLGLRLIYFSYDVKMKEKGDIPEGYSVSREKKERFSLILESASTNQTSMYLCASRSSGKDTQYFGPGTRLTVL.

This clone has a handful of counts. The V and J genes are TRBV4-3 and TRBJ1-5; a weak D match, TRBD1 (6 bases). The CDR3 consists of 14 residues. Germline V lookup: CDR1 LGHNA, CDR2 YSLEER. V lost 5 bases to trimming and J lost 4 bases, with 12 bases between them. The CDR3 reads CASSEGQGNQPQHF. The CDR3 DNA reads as TGCGCCAGCAGCGAGGGGCAGGGGAATCAGCCCCAGCATTTT.

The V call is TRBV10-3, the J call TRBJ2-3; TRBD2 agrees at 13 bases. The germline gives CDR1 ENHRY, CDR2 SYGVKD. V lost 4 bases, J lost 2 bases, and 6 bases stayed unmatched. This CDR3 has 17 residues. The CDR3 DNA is TGTGCCATCAGTGTTCATGGACTAGCGGGGGACACAGATACGCAGTATTTT. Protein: CAISVHGLAGDTDTQYF.

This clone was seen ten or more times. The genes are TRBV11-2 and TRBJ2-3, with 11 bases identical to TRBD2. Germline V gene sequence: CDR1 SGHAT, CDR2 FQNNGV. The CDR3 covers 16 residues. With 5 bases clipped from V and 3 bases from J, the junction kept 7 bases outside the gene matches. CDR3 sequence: CASSKLAGERTDTQYF. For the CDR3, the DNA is TGTGCCAGCAGCAAACTAGCGGGAGAAAGGACAGATACGCAGTATTTT. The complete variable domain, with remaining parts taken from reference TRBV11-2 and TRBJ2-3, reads EAGVAQSPRYKIIEKRQSVAFWCNPISGHATLYWYQQILGQGPKLLIQFQNNGVVDDSQLPKDRFSAERLKGVDSTLKIQPAKLEDSAVYLCASSKLAGERTDTQYFGPGTRLTVL.

CDR3 DNA sequence: TGCGCCAGCAGCCACGTGACAGGGAACACTGAAGCTTTCTTT. Protein: CASSHVTGNTEAFF. J is TRBJ1-1 and V is TRBV4-1; D may be TRBD1 (6 bases). This CDR3 has 14 amino acids. Per germline, CDR1 MGHRA and CDR2 YSYEKL. The germline V and J ends were trimmed by 3 bases and 1 base, with 9 bases remaining between them.

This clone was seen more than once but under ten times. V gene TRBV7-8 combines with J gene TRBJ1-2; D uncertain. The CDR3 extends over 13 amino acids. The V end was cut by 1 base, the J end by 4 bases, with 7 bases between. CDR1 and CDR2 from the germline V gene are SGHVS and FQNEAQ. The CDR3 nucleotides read TGTGCCAGCAGCTTAGATGAGCCCTATGGCTACACCTTC. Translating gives CASSLDEPYGYTF.

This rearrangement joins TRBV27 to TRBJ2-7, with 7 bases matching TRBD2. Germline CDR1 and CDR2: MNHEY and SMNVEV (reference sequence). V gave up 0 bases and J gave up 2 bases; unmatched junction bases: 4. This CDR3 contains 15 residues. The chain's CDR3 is CASSLSSGAPYEQYF. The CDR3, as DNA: TGTGCCAGCAGTTTATCGAGCGGGGCTCCCTACGAGCAGTACTTC.

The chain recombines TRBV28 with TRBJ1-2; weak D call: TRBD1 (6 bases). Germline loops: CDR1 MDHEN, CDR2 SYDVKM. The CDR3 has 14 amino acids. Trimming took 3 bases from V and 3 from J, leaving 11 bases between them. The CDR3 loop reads CASSLVDSYYGYTF. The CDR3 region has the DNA TGTGCCAGCAGTTTGGTGGACAGCTACTATGGCTACACCTTC.

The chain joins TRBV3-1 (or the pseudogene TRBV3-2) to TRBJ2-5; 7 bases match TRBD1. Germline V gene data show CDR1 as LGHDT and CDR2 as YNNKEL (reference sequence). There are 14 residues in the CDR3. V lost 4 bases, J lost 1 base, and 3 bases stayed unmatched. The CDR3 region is CASSPPGGQETQYF. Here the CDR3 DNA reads TGTGCCAGCAGCCCCCCAGGGGGCCAAGAGACCCAGTACTTC.

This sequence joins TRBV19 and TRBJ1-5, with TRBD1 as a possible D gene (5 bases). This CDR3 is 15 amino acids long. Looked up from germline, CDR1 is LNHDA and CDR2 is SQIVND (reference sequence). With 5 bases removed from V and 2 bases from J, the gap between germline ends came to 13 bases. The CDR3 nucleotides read TGTGCCAGTAGTTTTGGGCAGGGTCGCAATCAGCCCCAGCATTTT. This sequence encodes CASSFGQGRNQPQHF.

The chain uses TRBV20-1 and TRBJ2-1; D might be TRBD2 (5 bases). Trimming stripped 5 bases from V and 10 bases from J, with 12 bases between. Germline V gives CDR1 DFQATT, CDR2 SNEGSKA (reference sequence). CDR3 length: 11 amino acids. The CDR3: CSAPKRGEQFF. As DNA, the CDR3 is TGCAGTGCTCCCAAAAGAGGGGAGCAGTTCTTC.

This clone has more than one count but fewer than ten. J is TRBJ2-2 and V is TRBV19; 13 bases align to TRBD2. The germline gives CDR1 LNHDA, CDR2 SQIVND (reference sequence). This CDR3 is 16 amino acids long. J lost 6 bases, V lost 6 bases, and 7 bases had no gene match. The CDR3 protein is CASSGGGLAGPGELFF. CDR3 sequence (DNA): TGTGCCAGTAGCGGAGGGGGACTAGCGGGACCCGGGGAGCTGTTTTTT.

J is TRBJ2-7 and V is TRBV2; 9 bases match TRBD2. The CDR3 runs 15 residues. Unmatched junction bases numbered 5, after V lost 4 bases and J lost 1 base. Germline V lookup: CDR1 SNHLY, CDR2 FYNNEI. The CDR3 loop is CASSAGGGVSYEQYF. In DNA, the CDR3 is TGTGCCAGCAGTGCAGGCGGGGGGGTGTCCTACGAGCAGTACTTC.

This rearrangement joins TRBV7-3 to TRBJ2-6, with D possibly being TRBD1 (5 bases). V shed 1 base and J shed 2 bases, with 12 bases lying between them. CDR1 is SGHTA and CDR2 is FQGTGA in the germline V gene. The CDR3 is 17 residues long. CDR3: CASSLISGAAGANVLTF. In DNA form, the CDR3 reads TGTGCCAGCAGCTTAATATCTGGGGCGGCTGGGGCCAACGTCCTGACTTTC.

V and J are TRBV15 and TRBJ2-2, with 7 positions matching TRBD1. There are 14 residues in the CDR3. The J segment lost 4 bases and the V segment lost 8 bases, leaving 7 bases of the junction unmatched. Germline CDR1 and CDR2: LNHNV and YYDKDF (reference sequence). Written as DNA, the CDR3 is TGTGCCACCCTCAGAGGGGGCGGCACCGGGGAGCTGTTTTTT. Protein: CATLRGGGTGELFF.